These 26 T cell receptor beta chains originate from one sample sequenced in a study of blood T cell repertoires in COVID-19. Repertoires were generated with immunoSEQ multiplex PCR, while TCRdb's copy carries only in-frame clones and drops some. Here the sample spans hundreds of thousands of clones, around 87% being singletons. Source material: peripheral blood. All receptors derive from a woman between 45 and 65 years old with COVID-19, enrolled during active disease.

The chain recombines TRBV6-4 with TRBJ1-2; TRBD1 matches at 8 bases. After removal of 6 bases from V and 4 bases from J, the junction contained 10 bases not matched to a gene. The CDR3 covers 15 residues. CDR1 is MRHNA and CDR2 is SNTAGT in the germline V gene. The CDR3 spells CASSPITGGGYGYTF. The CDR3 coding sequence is TGTGCCAGCAGCCCGATTACAGGGGGGGGCTATGGCTACACCTTC.

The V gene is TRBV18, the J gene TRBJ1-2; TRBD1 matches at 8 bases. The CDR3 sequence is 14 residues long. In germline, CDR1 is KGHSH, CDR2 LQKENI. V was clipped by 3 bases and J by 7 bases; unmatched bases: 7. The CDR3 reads CASSPKDQGAGYTF. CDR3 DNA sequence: TGTGCCAGCTCACCTAAGGATCAGGGGGCTGGCTACACCTTC.

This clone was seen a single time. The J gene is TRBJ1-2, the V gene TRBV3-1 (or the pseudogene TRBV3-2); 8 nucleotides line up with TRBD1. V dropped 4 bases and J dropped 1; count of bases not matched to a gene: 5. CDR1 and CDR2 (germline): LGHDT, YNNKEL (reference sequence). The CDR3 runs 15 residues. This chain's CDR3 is CASSPWDRLNYGYTF. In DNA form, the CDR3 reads TGTGCCAGCAGCCCTTGGGACAGGCTTAACTATGGCTACACCTTC.

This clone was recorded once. CDR3 in amino acids: CASSLTGGNTEAFF. The CDR3, as DNA: TGTGCCAGCAGCTTGACAGGAGGGAACACTGAAGCTTTCTTT. The rearrangement uses TRBV7-2 and TRBJ1-1, with D maybe TRBD1 (6 bases). CDR3 size: 14 residues. The germline gives CDR1 SGHTA, CDR2 FQGNSA. The germline V and J ends were trimmed by 3 bases and 1 base, with 9 bases remaining between them.

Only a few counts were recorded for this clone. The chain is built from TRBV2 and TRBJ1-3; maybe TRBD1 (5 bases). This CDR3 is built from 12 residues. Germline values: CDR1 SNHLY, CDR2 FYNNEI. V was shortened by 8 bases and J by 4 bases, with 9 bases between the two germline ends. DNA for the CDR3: TGTGCCAGCGGGGGGAGAGGAAACACCATATATTTT. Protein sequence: CASGGRGNTIYF.

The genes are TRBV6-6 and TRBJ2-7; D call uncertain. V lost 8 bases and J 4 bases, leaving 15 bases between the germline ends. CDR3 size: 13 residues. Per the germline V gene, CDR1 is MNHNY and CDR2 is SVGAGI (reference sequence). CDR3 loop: CASEQGPEYEQYF. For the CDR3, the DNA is TGTGCCAGCGAACAAGGCCCGGAGTACGAGCAGTACTTC.

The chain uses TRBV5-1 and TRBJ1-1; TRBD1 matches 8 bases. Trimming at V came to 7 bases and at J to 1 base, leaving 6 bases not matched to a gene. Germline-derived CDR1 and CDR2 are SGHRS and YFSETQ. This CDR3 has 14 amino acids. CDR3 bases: TGCGCCAGCTATACCGGGACAGGGAACACTGAAGCTTTCTTT. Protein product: CASYTGTGNTEAFF.

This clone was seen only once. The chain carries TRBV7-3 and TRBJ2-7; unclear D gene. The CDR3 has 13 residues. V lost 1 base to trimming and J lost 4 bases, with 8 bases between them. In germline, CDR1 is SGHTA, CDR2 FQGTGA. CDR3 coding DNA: TGTGCCAGCAGCTTAAGAGGAGATTACGAGCAGTACTTC. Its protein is CASSLRGDYEQYF.

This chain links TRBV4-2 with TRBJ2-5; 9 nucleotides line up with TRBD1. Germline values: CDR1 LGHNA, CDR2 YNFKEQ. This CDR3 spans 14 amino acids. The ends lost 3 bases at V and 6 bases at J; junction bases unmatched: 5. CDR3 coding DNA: TGTGCCAGCAGCCACCAGACAGGGGGGAAGACCCAGTACTTC. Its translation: CASSHQTGGKTQYF.

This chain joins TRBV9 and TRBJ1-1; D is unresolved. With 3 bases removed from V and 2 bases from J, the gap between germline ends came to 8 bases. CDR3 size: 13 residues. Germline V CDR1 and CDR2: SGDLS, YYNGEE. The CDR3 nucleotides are TGTGCCAGCAGCGCATACAGCAACACTGAAGCTTTCTTT. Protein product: CASSAYSNTEAFF.

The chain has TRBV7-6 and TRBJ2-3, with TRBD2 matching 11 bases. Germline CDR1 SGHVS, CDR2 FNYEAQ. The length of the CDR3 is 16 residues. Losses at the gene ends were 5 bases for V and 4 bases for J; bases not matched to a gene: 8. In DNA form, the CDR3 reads TGTGCCAGCAGCCTACTAGCGGGAGACCGGGCAGATACGCAGTATTTT. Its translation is CASSLLAGDRADTQYF.

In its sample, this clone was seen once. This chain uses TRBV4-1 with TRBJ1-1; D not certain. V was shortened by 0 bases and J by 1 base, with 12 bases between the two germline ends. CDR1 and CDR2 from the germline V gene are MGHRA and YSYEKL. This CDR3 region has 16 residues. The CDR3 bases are TGCGCCAGCAGCCAAGATCCCTATGGTGGGAACACTGAAGCTTTCTTT. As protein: CASSQDPYGGNTEAFF.

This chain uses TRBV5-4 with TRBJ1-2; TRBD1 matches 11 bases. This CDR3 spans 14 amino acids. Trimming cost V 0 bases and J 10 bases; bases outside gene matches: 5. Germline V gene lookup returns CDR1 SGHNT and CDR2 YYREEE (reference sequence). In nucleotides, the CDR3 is TGTGCCAGCAGCTTGGGACGGGACAGGGGGAACTACACCTTC. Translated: CASSLGRDRGNYTF.

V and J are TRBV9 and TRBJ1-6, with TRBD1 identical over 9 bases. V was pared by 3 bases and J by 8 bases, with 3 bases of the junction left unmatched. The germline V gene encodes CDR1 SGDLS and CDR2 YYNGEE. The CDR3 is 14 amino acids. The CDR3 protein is CASSETGGYSPLHF. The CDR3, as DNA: TGTGCCAGCAGCGAGACAGGGGGTTATTCACCCCTCCACTTT.

The CDR3 sequence is CASSSDRGLEQYF. CDR3 DNA sequence: TGTGCCAGCAGCTCGGACAGGGGGCTAGAGCAGTACTTC. This chain uses TRBV7-9 with TRBJ2-7; 11 bases line up with TRBD1. The CDR3 loop spans 13 amino acids. Germline V CDR1 and CDR2: SEHNR, FQNEAQ (reference sequence). J gave up 7 bases and V 4 bases, and 3 bases lay outside the gene matches.

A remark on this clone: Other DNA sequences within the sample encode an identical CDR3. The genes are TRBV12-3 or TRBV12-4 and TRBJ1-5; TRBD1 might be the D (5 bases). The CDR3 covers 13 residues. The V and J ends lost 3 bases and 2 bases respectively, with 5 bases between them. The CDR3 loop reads CASSLTGNQPQHF. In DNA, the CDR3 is TGTGCCAGCAGTTTGACAGGCAATCAGCCCCAGCATTTT.

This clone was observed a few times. CDR3 coding DNA: TGTGCCAGCAGTTTAGGCGCGAATAGCGAGACCCAGTACTTC. This codes for CASSLGANSETQYF. This chain connects TRBV6-5 to TRBJ2-5; D is undetermined. There are 14 residues in the CDR3. V gave up 4 bases and J gave up 5 bases, with 14 bases separating them. Germline loops: CDR1 MNHEY, CDR2 SVGAGI.

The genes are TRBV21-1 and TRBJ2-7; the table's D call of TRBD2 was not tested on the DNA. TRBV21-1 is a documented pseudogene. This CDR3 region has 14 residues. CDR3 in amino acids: CATRRGKGVDEQYF. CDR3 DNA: TGTGCCACCAGAAGAGGGAAGGGAGTGGACGAGCAGTACTTC.

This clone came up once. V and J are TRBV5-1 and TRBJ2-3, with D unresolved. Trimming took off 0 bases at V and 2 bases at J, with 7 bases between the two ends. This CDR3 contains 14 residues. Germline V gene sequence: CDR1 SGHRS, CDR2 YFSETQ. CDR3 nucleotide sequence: TGCGCCAGCAGCTTGGTAGTGGTCACAGATACGCAGTATTTT. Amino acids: CASSLVVVTDTQYF.

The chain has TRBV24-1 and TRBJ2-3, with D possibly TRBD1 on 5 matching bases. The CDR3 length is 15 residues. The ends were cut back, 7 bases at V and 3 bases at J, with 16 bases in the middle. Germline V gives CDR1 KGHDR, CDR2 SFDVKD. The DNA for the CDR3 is TGTGCCACCAGCGGACATGGGGTTCTAACAGATACGCAGTATTTT. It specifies CATSGHGVLTDTQYF.

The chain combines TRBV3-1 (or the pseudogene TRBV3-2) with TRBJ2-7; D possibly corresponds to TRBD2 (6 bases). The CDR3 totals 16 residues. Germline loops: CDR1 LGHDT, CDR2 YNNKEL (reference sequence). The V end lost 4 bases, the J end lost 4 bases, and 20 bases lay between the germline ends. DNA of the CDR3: TGTGCCAGCAGCCCGACTCGTCCGGGAGTAAGGTACGAGCAGTACTTC. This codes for CASSPTRPGVRYEQYF.

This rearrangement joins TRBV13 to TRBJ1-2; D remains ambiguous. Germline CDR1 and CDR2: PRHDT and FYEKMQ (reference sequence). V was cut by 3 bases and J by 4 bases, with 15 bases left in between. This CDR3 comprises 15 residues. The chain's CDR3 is CASSLRGERIYGYTF. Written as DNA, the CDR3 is TGTGCCAGCAGCTTGCGAGGAGAAAGAATCTATGGCTACACCTTC.

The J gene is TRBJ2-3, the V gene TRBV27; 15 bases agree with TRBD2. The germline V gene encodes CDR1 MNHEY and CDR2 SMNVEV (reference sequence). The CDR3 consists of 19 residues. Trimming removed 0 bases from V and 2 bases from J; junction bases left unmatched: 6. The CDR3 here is CASSLSGLAGGRTTDTQYF. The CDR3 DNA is TGTGCCAGCAGTTTATCGGGACTAGCGGGAGGCCGTACCACAGATACGCAGTATTTT.

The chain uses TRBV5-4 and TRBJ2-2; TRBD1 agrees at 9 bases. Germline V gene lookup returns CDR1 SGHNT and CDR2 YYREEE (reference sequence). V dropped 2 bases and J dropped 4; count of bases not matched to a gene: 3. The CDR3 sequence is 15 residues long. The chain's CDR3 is CASSFGQGSTGELFF. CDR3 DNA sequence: TGTGCCAGCAGCTTCGGACAGGGGTCCACCGGGGAGCTGTTTTTT.

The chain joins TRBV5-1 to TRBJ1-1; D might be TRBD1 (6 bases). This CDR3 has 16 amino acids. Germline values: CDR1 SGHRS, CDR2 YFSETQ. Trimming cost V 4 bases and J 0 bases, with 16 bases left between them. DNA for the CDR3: TGCGCCAGCAGCCAAATGCCGGGACACATGAACACTGAAGCTTTCTTT. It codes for CASSQMPGHMNTEAFF.

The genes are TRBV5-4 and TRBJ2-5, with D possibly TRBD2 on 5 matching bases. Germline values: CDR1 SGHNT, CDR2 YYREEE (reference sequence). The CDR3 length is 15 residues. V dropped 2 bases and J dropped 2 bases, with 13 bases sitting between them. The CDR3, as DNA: TGTGCCAGCAGCTTCCGCGGCCGAGGGCAAGAGACCCAGTACTTC. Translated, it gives CASSFRGRGQETQYF.